This T cell receptor (beta chain) was found in a study of T-cell reconstitution after alpha-beta-depleted transplantation in children. This clonotype was observed a handful of times. The antigen is not known. Study-level points and caveats: Elevated TCRbeta diversity at day 60 was traced, in some patients, to surviving recipient T cells and thymic progenitors. The authors attributed T-cell counts and diversity one year after transplant mostly to newly produced T cells. Two months or so post-transplant, alpha-beta T cells reportedly derived from several hundred expanded graft clones.

V shed 6 bases, J shed 3 bases, and the junction held 8 bases outside the gene matches. In germline, CDR1 is KGHSH, CDR2 LQKENI. The CDR3 runs 15 residues. TCRbeta library preparation incorporated unique molecular identifiers. TCRdb reanalysed the PCR reads using MiXCR and keeps one entry per CDR3 protein. The profile shows fewer than 550,000 distinct CDR3 sequences, about an eighth of them singletons. The gene calls are TRBV18 and TRBJ1-1, with 9 bases identical to TRBD1. The source is a female patient aged 2 to 10 who had a stem cell transplant for aplastic anemia, so the T cells may come from the graft donor. Specimen: PBMCs, mostly from graft donor cells, collected 180 days after TCRalphabeta/CD19-depleted stem cell transplant. The CDR3 DNA reads TGTGCCAGCTCCCAAACAGGGGGCTTGGACACTGAAGCTTTCTTT. This gives the protein CASSQTGGLDTEAFF.